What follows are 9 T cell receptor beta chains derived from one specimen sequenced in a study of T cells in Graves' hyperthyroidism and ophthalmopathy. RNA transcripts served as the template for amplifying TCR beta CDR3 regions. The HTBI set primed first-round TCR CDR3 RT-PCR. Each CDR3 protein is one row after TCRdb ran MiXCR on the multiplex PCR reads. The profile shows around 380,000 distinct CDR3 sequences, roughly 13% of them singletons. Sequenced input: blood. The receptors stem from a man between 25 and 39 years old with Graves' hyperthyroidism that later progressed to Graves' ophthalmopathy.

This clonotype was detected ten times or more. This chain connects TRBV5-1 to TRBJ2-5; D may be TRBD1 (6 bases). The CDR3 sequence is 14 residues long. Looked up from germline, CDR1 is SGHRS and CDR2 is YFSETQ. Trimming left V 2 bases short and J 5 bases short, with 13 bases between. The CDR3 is CASSFPQGGETQYF. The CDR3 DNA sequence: TGCGCCAGCAGCTTCCCACAGGGCGGTGAGACCCAGTACTTC.

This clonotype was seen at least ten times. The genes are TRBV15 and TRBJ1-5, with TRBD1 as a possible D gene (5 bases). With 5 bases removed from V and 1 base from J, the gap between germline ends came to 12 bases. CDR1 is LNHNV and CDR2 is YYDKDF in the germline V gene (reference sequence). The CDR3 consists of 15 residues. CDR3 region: CATSYLRGSNQPQHF. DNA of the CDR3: TGTGCCACCAGCTATCTTCGGGGGAGCAATCAGCCCCAGCATTTT.

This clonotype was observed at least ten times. The CDR3 sequence: CSARTSVNTGELFF. For the CDR3, the DNA is TGCAGTGCGAGGACTAGTGTGAACACCGGGGAGCTGTTTTTT. The chain combines TRBV20-1 with TRBJ2-2, with 7 bases matching TRBD2. CDR3 length: 14 amino acids. The V segment lost 6 bases and the J segment 1 base; nucleotides outside the gene matches: 5. The V gene's germline CDR1 is DFQATT and CDR2 SNEGSKA (reference sequence).

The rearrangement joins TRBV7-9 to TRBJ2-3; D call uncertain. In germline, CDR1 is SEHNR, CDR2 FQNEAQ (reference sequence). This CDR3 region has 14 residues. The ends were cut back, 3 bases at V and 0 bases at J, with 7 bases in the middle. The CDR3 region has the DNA TGTGCCAGCAGCTTTAAGCAGAGCACAGATACGCAGTATTTT. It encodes CASSFKQSTDTQYF.

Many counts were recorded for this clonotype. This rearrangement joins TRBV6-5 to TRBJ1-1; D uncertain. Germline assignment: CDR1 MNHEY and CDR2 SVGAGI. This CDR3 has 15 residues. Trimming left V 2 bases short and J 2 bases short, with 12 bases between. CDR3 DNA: TGTGCCAGCAGTTACGATAGGCAGTATAACACTGAAGCTTTCTTT. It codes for CASSYDRQYNTEAFF.

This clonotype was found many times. In DNA form, the CDR3 reads TGTGCCAGCAGCCCTCGTTATGATGGCTACACCTTC. It translates to CASSPRYDGYTF. This chain uses TRBV12-3 or TRBV12-4 with TRBJ1-2; no clear D gene. The CDR3 totals 12 residues. V lost 6 bases, J lost 6 bases, and 11 bases lay in between.

CDR3 loop: CASEDPRGPPPDTQYF. CDR3 coding DNA: TGCGCCAGCGAGGATCCTCGGGGCCCCCCCCCAGATACGCAGTATTTT. The rearrangement uses TRBV10-2 and TRBJ2-3; D may be TRBD1 or TRBD2 (5 bases each). V lost 8 bases and J lost 4, with 22 bases in between. Looked up from germline, CDR1 is WSHSY and CDR2 is SAAADI. The CDR3 contains 16 residues.

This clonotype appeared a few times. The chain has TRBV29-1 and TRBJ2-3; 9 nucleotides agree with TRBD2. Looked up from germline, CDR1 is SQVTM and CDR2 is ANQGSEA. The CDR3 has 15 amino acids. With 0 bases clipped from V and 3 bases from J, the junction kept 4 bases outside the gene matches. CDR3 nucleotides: TGCAGCGTTGAAGATCCAGCGGGGGGTACAGATACGCAGTATTTT. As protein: CSVEDPAGGTDTQYF.

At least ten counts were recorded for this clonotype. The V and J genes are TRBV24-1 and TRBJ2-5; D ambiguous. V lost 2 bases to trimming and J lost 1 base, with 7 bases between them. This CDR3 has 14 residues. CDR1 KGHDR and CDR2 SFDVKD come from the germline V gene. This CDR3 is CATSDWAAQETQYF. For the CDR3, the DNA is TGTGCCACCAGTGATTGGGCAGCCCAAGAGACCCAGTACTTC.